This passage covers 21 T cell receptor beta chains from one sample sequenced in a study of blood T cell repertoires in COVID-19. Profiling relied on immunoSEQ multiplex PCR, and the TCRdb table lists in-frame clones only, not all of them. The profile shows some 220,000 clones, around 84% of them singletons. Sample: peripheral blood. These receptors originate from an older woman who had recovered from COVID-19.

V and J are TRBV27 and TRBJ2-5, with 10 bases aligning to TRBD2. Germline V gene lookup returns CDR1 MNHEY and CDR2 SMNVEV (reference sequence). V was clipped by 6 bases and J by 4 bases; unmatched bases: 8. The CDR3 loop spans 15 amino acids. CDR3 DNA: TGTGCCAGCAGCCTAGCGGGGGCCGGAGGAGAGACCCAGTACTTC. Its protein is CASSLAGAGGETQYF.

The rearrangement joins TRBV6-2 or TRBV6-3 to TRBJ2-7; possibly TRBD2 for D (7 bases). The V gene's germline CDR1 is MNHEY and CDR2 SVGEGT. This CDR3 is built from 21 residues. V was shortened by 0 bases and J by 3 bases, with 30 bases between the two germline ends. The CDR3 sequence is CASSYSIGVWRGLAAYYEQYF. CDR3 bases: TGTGCCAGCAGTTACTCGATTGGCGTGTGGCGGGGGCTAGCGGCGTACTACGAGCAGTACTTC.

The V and J genes are TRBV19 and TRBJ2-7; 12 nucleotides agree with TRBD1. The CDR3 length is 16 residues. Trimming at V came to 3 bases and at J to 6 bases, leaving 9 bases not matched to a gene. Germline-derived CDR1 and CDR2 are LNHDA and SQIVND (reference sequence). In DNA form, the CDR3 reads TGTGCCAGTAGTATGGGCCGGGGACAGGGGGCGCGCGAGCAGTACTTC. It specifies CASSMGRGQGAREQYF.

This chain joins TRBV7-2 and TRBJ1-1, with D unclear. CDR1 and CDR2 from the germline V gene are SGHTA and FQGNSA. The CDR3 is 14 residues long. V lost 1 base to trimming and J lost 8 bases, with 14 bases between them. In DNA form, the CDR3 reads TGTGCCAGCAGCTTAGTACTTCGGGGAGTCGAAGCTTTCTTT. Amino acid sequence: CASSLVLRGVEAFF.

The chain couples TRBV7-9 to TRBJ2-3; 8 bases are shared with TRBD2. The V gene end was trimmed by 6 bases and the J gene end by 0 bases; junction bases not matched to a gene: 11. Germline loops: CDR1 SEHNR, CDR2 FQNEAQ (reference sequence). The CDR3 has 17 amino acids. The CDR3 coding sequence is TGTGCCAGCAGTCCGGGGGGGTACCACCTAAGCACAGATACGCAGTATTTT. This codes for CASSPGGYHLSTDTQYF. The complete variable domain, with remaining parts taken from reference TRBV7-9 and TRBJ2-3, reads DTGVSQNPRHKITKRGQNVTFRCDPISEHNRLYWYRQTLGQGPEFLTYFQNEAQLEKSRLLSDRFSAERPKGSFSTLEIQRTEQGDSAMYLCASSPGGYHLSTDTQYFGPGTRLTVL.

This sequence joins TRBV28 and TRBJ1-3; the D is unclear. Deletions cut 6 bases from V and 4 bases from J, with 16 bases between. The CDR3 spans 15 residues. Germline CDR1 MDHEN, CDR2 SYDVKM. CDR3 nucleotides: TGTGCCAGCAGCCTAACGCGGAGTCCGGGAAACACCATATATTTT. It specifies CASSLTRSPGNTIYF.

As to this clone: The same CDR3 also results from other DNA sequences found in this sample. J is TRBJ2-2 and V is TRBV5-1; 7 bases are shared with TRBD1. V was clipped by 3 bases and J by 3 bases; unmatched bases: 2. The CDR3 is 14 amino acids. Germline V gene lookup returns CDR1 SGHRS and CDR2 YFSETQ. This chain's CDR3 is CASSSGQYTGELFF. CDR3 sequence (DNA): TGCGCCAGCAGCTCGGGACAGTACACCGGGGAGCTGTTTTTT. The full variable domain, in which reference TRBV5-1 and TRBJ2-2 provide the parts outside the CDR3, is KAGVTQTPRYLIKTRGQQVTLSCSPISGHRSVSWYQQTPGQGLQFLFEYFSETQRNKGNFPGRFSGRQFSNSRSEMNVSTLELGDSALYLCASSSGQYTGELFFGEGSRLTVL.

The rearrangement links TRBV4-3 to TRBJ1-3; tentative D call: TRBD1 (6 bases). V was shortened by 1 base and J by 3 bases, with 10 bases between the two germline ends. This CDR3 is built from 15 residues. The germline CDR1 and CDR2 sequences are LGHNA and YSLEER. The CDR3 DNA sequence: TGCGCCAGCAGCCAAGCCCAGGGGTATGGAAACACCATATATTTT. Amino acid sequence: CASSQAQGYGNTIYF.

The genes are TRBV7-9 and TRBJ2-7, with 9 bases identical to TRBD1. Germline assignment: CDR1 SEHNR and CDR2 FQNEAQ (reference sequence). V lost 6 bases and J lost 5; bases outside the gene matches: 11. There are 15 residues in the CDR3. Here the CDR3 DNA reads TGTGCCAGCAGTCAGGGCCGGGACAGGGCCAACGAGCAGTACTTC. Its translation: CASSQGRDRANEQYF. Complete variable domain (other parts from reference TRBV7-9 and TRBJ2-7): DTGVSQNPRHKITKRGQNVTFRCDPISEHNRLYWYRQTLGQGPEFLTYFQNEAQLEKSRLLSDRFSAERPKGSFSTLEIQRTEQGDSAMYLCASSQGRDRANEQYFGPGTRLTVT.

This clone was picked up one time. This chain uses TRBV7-2 with TRBJ2-7; D may be TRBD1 (6 bases). CDR3 length: 17 amino acids. Germline loops: CDR1 SGHTA, CDR2 FQGNSA. Trimming took 1 base from V and 5 from J, leaving 21 bases between them. The CDR3 spells CASSLGEGDTMWHEQYF. The CDR3 DNA reads as TGTGCCAGCAGCTTAGGCGAGGGGGACACGATGTGGCACGAGCAGTACTTC. Full variable domain (remainder filled in from reference TRBV7-2 and TRBJ2-7): GAGVSQSPSNKVTEKGKDVELRCDPISGHTALYWYRQSLGQGLEFLIYFQGNSAPDKSGLPSDRFSAERTGGSVSTLTIQRTQQEDSAVYLCASSLGEGDTMWHEQYFGPGTRLTVT.

The chain uses TRBV3-1 (or the pseudogene TRBV3-2) and TRBJ2-4; 10 bases align to TRBD2. Unmatched junction bases numbered 13, after V lost 6 bases and J lost 2 bases. There are 18 residues in the CDR3. Germline V gives CDR1 LGHDT, CDR2 YNNKEL (reference sequence). CDR3 sequence: CASSYTLSGGAPKNIQYF. For the CDR3, the DNA is TGTGCCAGCAGTTACACCTTAAGCGGGGGGGCTCCCAAAAACATTCAGTACTTC.

The chain employs TRBV24-1 and TRBJ1-2, with D possibly matching TRBD1 (6 bases). Germline V lookup: CDR1 KGHDR, CDR2 SFDVKD. V was cut by 4 bases and J by 3 bases, with 11 bases left in between. This CDR3 is 14 amino acids long. The CDR3 region has the DNA TGTGCCACCAGTGAGACGGACAGAGACTATGGCTACACCTTC. The encoded protein is CATSETDRDYGYTF.

This chain joins TRBV6-2 or TRBV6-3 and TRBJ2-1; 7 positions match TRBD1. The CDR3 loop spans 14 amino acids. The germline V gene encodes CDR1 MNHEY and CDR2 SVGEGT. Losses at the gene ends were 2 bases for V and 8 bases for J; bases not matched to a gene: 6. The CDR3 DNA reads as TGTGCCAGCAGTTACAGGGGGCTTTACGATGAGCAGTTCTTC. Amino acids: CASSYRGLYDEQFF.

The V and J genes are TRBV5-6 and TRBJ1-2; 7 positions match TRBD1. Germline CDR1 and CDR2: SGHDT and YYEEEE. The CDR3 spans 13 residues. V shed 4 bases and J 6 bases; nucleotides not matched to a gene: 6. In nucleotides, the CDR3 is TGTGCCAGCAGCCGACGACAGGGAGATGGCTACACCTTC. This sequence encodes CASSRRQGDGYTF.

The chain recombines TRBV18 with TRBJ2-7; D may be TRBD1 (5 bases). V was pared by 0 bases and J by 3 bases, with 9 bases between. The CDR3 loop spans 14 amino acids. Germline-derived CDR1 and CDR2 are KGHSH and LQKENI. The CDR3 DNA follows: TGTGCCAGCTCACCACCGACAGAATACTACGAGCAGTACTTC. It encodes CASSPPTEYYEQYF.

The table lists this clone with many counts. The chain is built from TRBV4-2 and TRBJ2-5; a weak D match, TRBD2 (5 bases). V was cut by 0 bases and J by 5 bases, with 10 bases left in between. Germline CDR1 LGHNA, CDR2 YNFKEQ. The CDR3 spans 14 residues. The CDR3 DNA is TGTGCCAGCAGCCAAGATTACCGCGGGGAGACCCAGTACTTC. Translation: CASSQDYRGETQYF.

The chain employs TRBV19 and TRBJ1-2; TRBD1 agrees at 7 bases. This CDR3 is 16 amino acids long. The germline gives CDR1 LNHDA, CDR2 SQIVND (reference sequence). The ends lost 3 bases at V and 3 bases at J; junction bases unmatched: 10. The CDR3 coding sequence is TGTGCCAGTAGTATTCTACAGGGGCGGTGGGACTATGGCTACACCTTC. This translates into CASSILQGRWDYGYTF.

Ten or more counts support this clone. The rearrangement links TRBV2 to TRBJ1-5, with D possibly being TRBD1 (5 bases). This CDR3 comprises 13 residues. Trimming took off 6 bases at V and 1 base at J, with 7 bases between the two ends. Germline CDR1 and CDR2: SNHLY and FYNNEI. CDR3 region: CASRRDSNQPQHF. The DNA for the CDR3 is TGTGCCAGCAGGCGGGACAGCAATCAGCCCCAGCATTTT.

V and J are TRBV7-3 and TRBJ1-1; maybe TRBD1 (5 bases). Germline V gene sequence: CDR1 SGHTA, CDR2 FQGTGA. V lost 4 bases, J lost 1 base, and 7 bases lay in between. The CDR3 is 13 residues long. CDR3 sequence (DNA): TGTGCCAGCAGCTGGCAGGGGAACACTGAAGCTTTCTTT. This codes for CASSWQGNTEAFF.

The genes are TRBV6-2 or TRBV6-3 and TRBJ1-2; weak D call: TRBD1 (6 bases). The CDR3 has 15 residues. In germline, CDR1 is MNHEY, CDR2 SVGEGT. Deletions cut 3 bases from V and 5 bases from J, with 16 bases between. CDR3 in DNA: TGTGCCAGCAGTTATGAGGGACACCCTATTTATGGCTACACCTTC. Protein: CASSYEGHPIYGYTF.

The gene calls are TRBV24-1 and TRBJ2-2, with TRBD2 as a possible D gene (6 bases). Germline V CDR1 and CDR2: KGHDR, SFDVKD. The CDR3 covers 11 residues. Between the trimmed V and J ends, which lost 10 bases and 8 bases, there was a span of 10 bases. CDR3 nucleotides: TGTGCCACTTCGGCGGGGGGGGAGCTGTTTTTT. Amino acid sequence: CATSAGGELFF.